What follows are 11 T cell receptor beta chains derived from one specimen sequenced in a study of control samples from healthy donors and cancer patients. Measured with immunoSEQ multiplex PCR; TCRdb has only the in-frame clones, and not every one. In the table there are more than 75,000 clones, roughly 89% of which are singletons. The specimen was PBMCs. These receptors all stem from a woman aged 55-70 years with head and neck cancer.

The gene calls are TRBV7-9 and TRBJ1-4; 7 bases map to TRBD1. CDR1 is SEHNR and CDR2 is FQNEAQ in the germline V gene (reference sequence). Unmatched junction bases numbered 10, after V lost 3 bases and J lost 9 bases. CDR3 length equals 15 residues. CDR3 nucleotide sequence: TGTGCCAGCAGCTTGGGACAGTATCTAGGGAAAAAACTGTTTTTT. Its protein product is CASSLGQYLGKKLFF.

V is TRBV5-5 and J is TRBJ1-5; maybe TRBD1 (5 bases). Trimming cost V 5 bases and J 0 bases, with 12 bases left between them. There are 15 residues in the CDR3. CDR1 and CDR2 (germline): SGHKS, YYEKEE (reference sequence). CDR3 nucleotide sequence: TGTGCCAGCAGTAAGACAGATGATAGCAATCAGCCCCAGCATTTT. As protein: CASSKTDDSNQPQHF.

The chain recombines TRBV12-3 or TRBV12-4 with TRBJ1-2, with a weak D call TRBD1 (5 bases). This CDR3 region has 12 residues. Between the trimmed V and J ends, which lost 3 bases and 7 bases, there was a span of 9 bases. The chain's CDR3 is CASSFSGAGYTF. For the CDR3, the DNA is TGTGCCAGCAGTTTCTCCGGGGCTGGCTACACCTTC.

The chain recombines TRBV28 with TRBJ2-6; D remains unclear. The CDR3 contains 15 residues. Trimming stripped 5 bases from V and 1 base from J, with 9 bases between. The germline CDR1 and CDR2 sequences are MDHEN and SYDVKM. Here the CDR3 DNA reads TGTGCCAGCAGTCCGTCGATATCTGGGGCCAACGTCCTGACTTTC. This encodes CASSPSISGANVLTF.

The rearrangement uses TRBV25-1 and TRBJ2-2; no clear D. V lost 1 base and J 0 bases, leaving 6 bases between the germline ends. The CDR3 runs to 15 residues. The germline V gene has CDR1 MGHDK and CDR2 SYGVNS. The CDR3 coding sequence is TGTGCCAGCAGTGAATGGGCAGCGAACACCGGGGAGCTGTTTTTT. Translated: CASSEWAANTGELFF.

The chain employs TRBV14 and TRBJ1-6; the D gene is possibly TRBD1 (5 bases). CDR1 is SGHDN and CDR2 is FVKESK in the germline V gene. This CDR3 region has 17 residues. The germline V and J ends were trimmed by 1 base and 2 bases, with 12 bases remaining between them. This chain's CDR3 is CASSQAPKGAYNSPLHF. CDR3 nucleotides: TGTGCCAGCAGCCAAGCCCCCAAAGGGGCCTATAATTCACCCCTCCACTTT.

The chain couples TRBV9 to TRBJ2-7, with a possible D match to TRBD2 (6 bases). CDR1 is SGDLS and CDR2 is YYNGEE in the germline V gene. Trimming took off 2 bases at V and 1 base at J, with 10 bases between the two ends. The CDR3 totals 14 residues. The CDR3 DNA reads as TGTGCCAGCAGCGTCGGCGGGATGTCCTACGAGCAGTACTTC. This codes for CASSVGGMSYEQYF.

The CDR3: CASSARGAGVSGNTIYF. In DNA, the CDR3 is TGTGCCAGCAGCGCCAGGGGCGCAGGAGTCTCTGGAAACACCATATATTTT. The V and J genes are TRBV7-8 and TRBJ1-3; weak D call: TRBD1 (6 bases). The V gene lost 5 bases and the J gene lost 0 bases, with 17 bases spanning the gap. CDR3 length: 17 residues. Germline V gene data show CDR1 as SGHVS and CDR2 as FQNEAQ.

This clone came up once. V usage is TRBV27 and J usage is TRBJ2-7; 12 bases align to TRBD1. Trimming at V came to 2 bases and at J to 3 bases, leaving 2 bases not matched to a gene. The CDR3 covers 15 residues. The germline CDR1 and CDR2 sequences are MNHEY and SMNVEV (reference sequence). CDR3 in DNA: TGTGCCAGCAGTTTAAGGGACAGGGGGCTCTACGAGCAGTACTTC. Its protein product is CASSLRDRGLYEQYF.

The chain joins TRBV5-1 to TRBJ2-1; 7 nucleotides line up with TRBD2. Unmatched junction bases numbered 5, after V lost 0 bases and J lost 8 bases. The CDR3 is 14 residues long. Per germline, CDR1 SGHRS and CDR2 YFSETQ. The CDR3 spells CASSLGGSRDEQFF. CDR3 bases: TGCGCCAGCAGCTTGGGCGGGAGTCGGGATGAGCAGTTCTTC.

The J gene is TRBJ2-7, the V gene TRBV7-2; no clear D gene. There are 13 residues in the CDR3. Germline V lookup: CDR1 SGHTA, CDR2 FQGNSA. V was shortened by 5 bases and J by 6 bases, with 14 bases between the two germline ends. The CDR3 DNA sequence: TGTGCCAGCAGCCTATCTGGTCTTACCGAGCAGTACTTC. The encoded protein is CASSLSGLTEQYF.